Shown below are 29 T cell receptor beta chains from a single sample sequenced in a study of T cell changes during pregnancy in multiple sclerosis. TCRdb's table, derived via immunoSEQ multiplex PCR, lists solely in-frame clones and lacks some. The table has 30,000 to 40,000 clones, about 87% seen once. The sequenced sample was CD4+ T cells from peripheral blood mononuclear cells, obtained before pregnancy. Source of these receptors: a female donor with multiple sclerosis, enrolled in a pregnancy study.

This sequence joins TRBV7-3 and TRBJ2-1; 8 bases agree with TRBD2. The CDR3 sequence is 14 residues long. Looked up from germline, CDR1 is SGHTA and CDR2 is FQGTGA. V was clipped by 5 bases and J by 6 bases; unmatched bases: 6. The DNA for the CDR3 is TGTGCCAGCAGCACAATCGGGGGGGCCAATGAGCAGTTCTTC. Amino acid sequence: CASSTIGGANEQFF. Using reference TRBV7-3 and TRBJ2-1 for the parts outside the CDR3, the full variable domain is GAGVSQTPSNKVTEKGKYVELRCDPISGHTALYWYRQSLGQGPEFLIYFQGTGAADDSGLPNDRFFAVRPEGSVSTLKIQRTERGDSAVYLCASSTIGGANEQFFGPGTRLTVL.

The chain recombines TRBV6-5 with TRBJ1-6; D is ambiguous. Per germline, CDR1 MNHEY and CDR2 SVGAGI. The CDR3 totals 15 residues. The V and J ends lost 5 bases and 0 bases respectively, with 8 bases between them. The CDR3 region is CASSLLGSYNSPLHF. The CDR3 nucleotides read TGTGCCAGCAGTCTTCTCGGCTCCTATAATTCACCCCTCCACTTT.

V and J are TRBV5-1 and TRBJ1-2; tentatively, D is TRBD1 (6 bases). The V and J ends lost 4 bases and 6 bases respectively, with 10 bases between them. The germline CDR1 and CDR2 sequences are SGHRS and YFSETQ. This CDR3 is 12 amino acids long. The CDR3 DNA reads as TGCGCCAGCAGCGACTCAGGGGATGGCTACACCTTC. This sequence encodes CASSDSGDGYTF.

The chain joins TRBV6-5 to TRBJ1-5; D is perhaps TRBD1 (6 bases). CDR1 is MNHEY and CDR2 is SVGAGI in the germline V gene. CDR3 size: 15 residues. V lost 3 bases and J 6 bases, leaving 15 bases between the germline ends. The CDR3 sequence: CASSYGRGGGQPQHF. The CDR3 DNA reads TGTGCCAGCAGTTATGGGAGGGGGGGCGGTCAGCCCCAGCATTTT.

V is TRBV7-2 and J is TRBJ2-3; a possible D gene is TRBD2 (6 bases). Trimming removed 6 bases at V and 5 bases at J, with 12 bases between. CDR1 SGHTA and CDR2 FQGNSA come from the germline V gene. This CDR3 is built from 13 residues. CDR3 loop: CASRPMGGDTQYF. The CDR3 DNA reads TGTGCCAGCAGGCCGATGGGGGGAGATACGCAGTATTTT.

This clone was seen a single time. V usage is TRBV30 and J usage is TRBJ2-5; 9 bases agree with TRBD2. The junction had 7 bases not matched to a gene; V was cut back by 4 bases and J by 4 bases. Germline-derived CDR1 and CDR2 are GTSNPN and SVGIG (reference sequence). The CDR3 contains 14 residues. The CDR3 nucleotides read TGTGCCTGGAAAGGCGGGGGGGCCGTAGAGACCCAGTACTTC. Protein product: CAWKGGGAVETQYF. The full variable domain, rest sourced from reference TRBV30 and TRBJ2-5, is SQTIHQWPATLVQPVGSPLSLECTVEGTSNPNLYWYRQAAGRGLQLLFYSVGIGQISSEVPQNLSASRPQDRQFILSSKKLLLSDSGFYLCAWKGGGAVETQYFGPGTRLLVL.

The rearrangement joins TRBV7-2 to TRBJ2-2, with 7 positions matching TRBD2. The CDR3 has 17 amino acids. Germline trimming cut 2 bases from V and 3 bases from J; bases unmatched to any gene: 9. Germline V lookup: CDR1 SGHTA, CDR2 FQGNSA. CDR3 coding DNA: TGTGCCAGCAGCTTAAAAGCGGGGTTGGCCTACACCGGGGAGCTGTTTTTT. It yields the protein CASSLKAGLAYTGELFF.

V is TRBV29-1 and J is TRBJ2-1; 8 bases are a match to TRBD2. The CDR3 is 16 amino acids. V lost 3 bases and J lost 4; bases outside the gene matches: 11. CDR1 is SQVTM and CDR2 is ANQGSEA in the germline V gene. In DNA form, the CDR3 reads TGCAGCGTTGATGCGGTGTGGCGGGGGGTGTACAATGAGCAGTTCTTC. Translating it yields CSVDAVWRGVYNEQFF.

V is TRBV18 and J is TRBJ1-2, with TRBD1 identical over 8 bases. With V trimmed by 6 bases and J by 6 bases, 3 bases remained unmatched. This CDR3 has 12 residues. Germline CDR1 reads KGHSH; CDR2 reads LQKENI. The CDR3 region has the DNA TGTGCCAGCTCGAGACAGGGGCATGGCTACACCTTC. Translated, it gives CASSRQGHGYTF.

This chain connects TRBV5-1 to TRBJ2-2; 7 bases map to TRBD2. The germline V gene has CDR1 SGHRS and CDR2 YFSETQ. After removal of 3 bases from V and 4 bases from J, the junction contained 3 bases not matched to a gene. CDR3 size: 14 residues. The CDR3 reads CASSWGGTTGELFF. The CDR3 DNA reads as TGCGCCAGCAGCTGGGGGGGTACCACCGGGGAGCTGTTTTTT.

V usage is TRBV18 and J usage is TRBJ2-5; the D gene is possibly TRBD2 (7 bases). This CDR3 spans 15 amino acids. Trimming stripped 1 base from V and 5 bases from J, with 14 bases between. The germline V gene has CDR1 KGHSH and CDR2 LQKENI. CDR3 DNA sequence: TGTGCCAGCTCACCACGGCGGGGGCACGGCGAGACCCAGTACTTC. Its translation is CASSPRRGHGETQYF.

V is TRBV7-9 and J is TRBJ1-3; tentatively, D is TRBD1 (6 bases). The CDR3 has 15 residues. V was pared by 1 base and J by 4 bases, with 11 bases between. Per germline, CDR1 SEHNR and CDR2 FQNEAQ (reference sequence). The CDR3 spells CASSLDRVSGNTIYF. CDR3 coding DNA: TGTGCCAGCAGCTTAGACAGGGTGTCCGGAAACACCATATATTTT.

The chain joins TRBV6-1 to TRBJ2-7, with a weak D call TRBD2 (7 bases). Between the trimmed V and J ends, which lost 2 bases and 3 bases, there was a span of 17 bases. This CDR3 comprises 16 residues. In germline, CDR1 is MNHNS, CDR2 SASEGT. The CDR3 bases are TGTGCCAGCAGTGAAAGGGGTTGGGGGGGGCACTACGAGCAGTACTTC. As protein: CASSERGWGGHYEQYF.

The J gene is TRBJ1-1, the V gene TRBV5-5; perhaps TRBD1 as D (5 bases). The CDR3 extends over 15 amino acids. CDR1 is SGHKS and CDR2 is YYEKEE in the germline V gene (reference sequence). Trimming took 1 base from V and 3 from J, leaving 13 bases between them. The CDR3, as DNA: TGTGCCAGCAGCTTGTATGGGGGGGAGGACACTGAAGCTTTCTTT. This sequence encodes CASSLYGGEDTEAFF.

The genes are TRBV25-1 and TRBJ2-7; possibly TRBD2 for D (6 bases). With 4 bases removed from V and 3 bases from J, the gap between germline ends came to 13 bases. This CDR3 is built from 14 residues. Germline-derived CDR1 and CDR2 are MGHDK and SYGVNS. The CDR3 sequence: CASSGLGTHYEQYF. In DNA, the CDR3 is TGTGCCAGCAGTGGGCTCGGGACTCACTACGAGCAGTACTTC.

The chain links TRBV2 to TRBJ2-2, with a weak D call TRBD2 (6 bases). V was pared by 7 bases and J by 8 bases, with 8 bases between. Germline CDR1 and CDR2: SNHLY and FYNNEI. The CDR3 covers 11 residues. CDR3 sequence: CASTGGGELFF. The CDR3 DNA reads TGTGCCAGCACTGGAGGGGGGGAGCTGTTTTTT.

With regard to this clone: One end of the junction does not line up with germline, which may come from a read error. The CDR3 sequence: CASSQGAPSNQPQHF. The DNA for the CDR3 is TGTGCCAGTTCACAGGGGGCGCCGAGCAATCAGCCCCAGCATTTT. The J gene is TRBJ1-5, the V gene TRBV18, with 9 bases matching TRBD1. The germline gives CDR1 KGHSH, CDR2 LQKENI. The CDR3 is made up of 15 amino acids.

The rearrangement uses TRBV30 and TRBJ2-7, with 10 nucleotides matching TRBD1. J lost 3 bases, V lost 3 bases, and 2 bases had no gene match. This CDR3 is built from 13 residues. Germline CDR1 GTSNPN, CDR2 SVGIG (reference sequence). This CDR3 is CAWSGTGVYEQYF. Here the CDR3 DNA reads TGTGCCTGGAGCGGGACAGGGGTCTACGAGCAGTACTTC.

The chain employs TRBV6-1 and TRBJ1-2; no reliable D call. CDR1 MNHNS and CDR2 SASEGT come from the germline V gene. The CDR3 has 13 amino acids. Trimming removed 3 bases from V and 0 bases from J, with 5 bases in between. CDR3 in DNA: TGTGCCAGCAGTGATGGGCCTAACTATGGCTACACCTTC. Its protein product is CASSDGPNYGYTF.

The DNA of the CDR3 is TGTGCCAGCAGTGACCTAGCGGATACGCAGTATTTT. The encoded protein is CASSDLADTQYF. J is TRBJ2-3 and V is TRBV6-4, with D possibly being TRBD2 (6 bases). The germline V gene encodes CDR1 MRHNA and CDR2 SNTAGT. V was clipped by 2 bases and J by 6 bases, with 6 bases between them. This CDR3 has 12 amino acids.

The chain has TRBV19 and TRBJ2-7; a weak D match, TRBD2 (6 bases). This CDR3 spans 15 amino acids. V was cut by 4 bases and J by 3 bases, with 16 bases left in between. The germline CDR1 and CDR2 sequences are LNHDA and SQIVND (reference sequence). CDR3 sequence: CASSRGPGEIYEQYF. The CDR3 DNA is TGTGCCAGTAGTAGGGGACCGGGGGAAATCTACGAGCAGTACTTC.

The J gene is TRBJ1-3, the V gene TRBV7-2; D perhaps matches TRBD1 (5 bases). Germline CDR1 and CDR2: SGHTA and FQGNSA. This CDR3 spans 16 amino acids. The ends were cut back, 4 bases at V and 0 bases at J, with 13 bases in the middle. The CDR3 nucleotides are TGTGCCAGCAGCTACACAGGAGCATCCTCTGGAAACACCATATATTTT. Translated, it gives CASSYTGASSGNTIYF.

This chain joins TRBV7-2 and TRBJ2-5; 7 bases match TRBD1. Germline V gene lookup returns CDR1 SGHTA and CDR2 FQGNSA. Unmatched junction bases numbered 20, after V lost 5 bases and J lost 14 bases. This CDR3 contains 15 residues. The CDR3 sequence is CASSLEGGRGLGLYF. The CDR3 DNA reads TGTGCCAGCAGCCTAGAAGGGGGCAGGGGTCTGGGTCTATACTTC.

The chain combines TRBV23-1 with TRBJ1-6; D gene uncertain. TRBV23-1 is noted as an ORF with a role that remains uncertain. The CDR3 is 17 amino acids. V lost 0 bases to trimming and J lost 9 bases, with 18 bases between them. The CDR3 reads CASSQSESTEGISPLHF. The CDR3 DNA follows: TGCGCCAGCAGTCAATCAGAGTCGACGGAGGGAATTTCACCCCTCCACTTT.

This chain connects TRBV19 to TRBJ2-1, with 9 bases matching TRBD1. The J segment lost 10 bases and the V segment lost 5 bases, leaving 6 bases of the junction unmatched. The CDR3 is 13 residues long. Germline values: CDR1 LNHDA, CDR2 SQIVND (reference sequence). CDR3 amino acids: CASSRDRVREQFF. CDR3 coding DNA: TGTGCCAGTAGTCGGGACAGGGTTCGAGAGCAGTTCTTC.

This chain connects TRBV19 to TRBJ2-5; possibly TRBD2 for D (5 bases). The germline V gene encodes CDR1 LNHDA and CDR2 SQIVND (reference sequence). Trimming took off 5 bases at V and 5 bases at J, with 6 bases between the two ends. This CDR3 has 11 residues. The CDR3 reads CASSPGETQYF. The CDR3, as DNA: TGTGCCAGTAGTCCGGGGGAGACCCAGTACTTC.

The CDR3 coding sequence is TGTGCCAGCAGCACTTGGACAGACGCAACCTACGAGCAGTACTTC. It is translated as CASSTWTDATYEQYF. The rearrangement links TRBV7-8 to TRBJ2-7; maybe TRBD1 (6 bases). Germline CDR1 SGHVS, CDR2 FQNEAQ. The CDR3 is 15 amino acids. V lost 5 bases to trimming and J lost 2 bases, with 16 bases between them.

The chain joins TRBV12-5 to TRBJ2-7, with D maybe TRBD1 (5 bases). The CDR3 has 12 amino acids. Trimming shortened V by 1 base and J by 5 bases, and 6 bases separated the two germline ends. CDR1 and CDR2 from the germline V gene are LGHNT and FRNRAP. CDR3 residues: CASGLEGDEQYF. The CDR3 DNA is TGTGCTAGTGGTTTGGAAGGGGACGAGCAGTACTTC.

The chain carries TRBV18 and TRBJ1-2; D unclear. Germline V gene lookup returns CDR1 KGHSH and CDR2 LQKENI. The CDR3 spans 13 residues. V lost 6 bases and J lost 7, with 15 bases in between. This chain's CDR3 is CASSPDPEGGYTF. The CDR3 DNA follows: TGTGCCAGCTCCCCTGACCCGGAGGGTGGCTACACCTTC.